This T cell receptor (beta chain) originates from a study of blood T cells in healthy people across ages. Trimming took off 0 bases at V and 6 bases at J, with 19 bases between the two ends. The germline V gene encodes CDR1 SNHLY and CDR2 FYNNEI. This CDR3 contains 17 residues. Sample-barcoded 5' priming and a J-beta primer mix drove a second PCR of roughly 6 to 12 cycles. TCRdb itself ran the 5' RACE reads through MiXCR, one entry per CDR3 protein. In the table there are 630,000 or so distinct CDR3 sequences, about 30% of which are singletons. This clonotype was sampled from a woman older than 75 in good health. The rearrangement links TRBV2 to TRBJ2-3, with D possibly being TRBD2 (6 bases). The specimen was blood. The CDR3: CASSEAGLALPLDTQYF. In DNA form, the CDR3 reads TGTGCCAGCAGTGAAGCGGGCCTAGCGTTACCTCTGGATACGCAGTATTTT.